This T cell receptor (beta chain) was observed in a study of Ad26.COV2.S vaccination and SARS-CoV-2 variants. Overall study: The donor was enrolled in the Ad26.COV2.S arm of the COV1001 trial. Findings of the study overall: Researchers reported similar non-spike TCR breadth in vaccine and placebo recipients.

V lost 4 bases to trimming and J lost 4 bases; unmatched junction nucleotides: 7. Germline-derived CDR1 and CDR2 are SGHRS and YFSETQ. This CDR3 is built from 15 residues. The assay was immunoSEQ multiplex PCR, and TCRdb's table has in-frame clones only and misses some. This sample has hundreds of thousands of clones; roughly 84% occur once, and the top ten carry about 3%. This clone was seen only once. No antigen is known for it. Treatment described: around 19 received Ad26.COV2.S at low or high dose, single or two shots; about five received placebo; per-sample allocation not given. The investigators took samples on day 63 after the first vaccine or placebo injection. An Ad26 vector expressing Wuhan-strain SARS-CoV-2 spike served as the vaccine.

This material consisted of peripheral blood, taken in a trial of Ad26.COV2.S vaccine versus placebo. The receptor's source is a person aged 18-60 years who received the Ad26.COV2.S COVID-19 vaccine or a placebo. The chain has TRBV5-1 and TRBJ2-7, with TRBD1 matching over 11 bases. CDR3 loop: CASSPGQGAIYEQYF. For the CDR3, the DNA is TGCGCCAGCAGCCCAGGACAGGGGGCGATTTACGAGCAGTACTTC. Full variable domain (outside the CDR3, taken from reference TRBV5-1 and TRBJ2-7): KAGVTQTPRYLIKTRGQQVTLSCSPISGHRSVSWYQQTPGQGLQFLFEYFSETQRNKGNFPGRFSGRQFSNSRSEMNVSTLELGDSALYLCASSPGQGAIYEQYFGPGTRLTVT.